The clone carrying this TCR beta chain was detected a few times. One entry per CDR3 protein, called by TCRdb with MiXCR from the RT-PCR reads. The sample lists 650,000 or so distinct CDR3 sequences, 11% to 15% seen once, with less than 8.5% in the top ten. The data were taken from a study of response to subunit inactivated influenza vaccine. The V gene lost 2 bases and the J gene lost 2 bases, with 15 bases spanning the gap. CDR1 is KGHSH and CDR2 is LQKENI in the germline V gene. The CDR3 is made up of 16 amino acids. V and J are TRBV18 and TRBJ1-1; D unresolved. The receptor was derived from a man aged 50-60 years who received an inactivated influenza vaccine. Source: PBMCs from blood, taken around 15 days before vaccination. The DNA of the CDR3 is TGTGCCAGCTCACCAGCACTCTCCGTGGGAAACACTGAAGCTTTCTTT. Amino acids: CASSPALSVGNTEAFF.